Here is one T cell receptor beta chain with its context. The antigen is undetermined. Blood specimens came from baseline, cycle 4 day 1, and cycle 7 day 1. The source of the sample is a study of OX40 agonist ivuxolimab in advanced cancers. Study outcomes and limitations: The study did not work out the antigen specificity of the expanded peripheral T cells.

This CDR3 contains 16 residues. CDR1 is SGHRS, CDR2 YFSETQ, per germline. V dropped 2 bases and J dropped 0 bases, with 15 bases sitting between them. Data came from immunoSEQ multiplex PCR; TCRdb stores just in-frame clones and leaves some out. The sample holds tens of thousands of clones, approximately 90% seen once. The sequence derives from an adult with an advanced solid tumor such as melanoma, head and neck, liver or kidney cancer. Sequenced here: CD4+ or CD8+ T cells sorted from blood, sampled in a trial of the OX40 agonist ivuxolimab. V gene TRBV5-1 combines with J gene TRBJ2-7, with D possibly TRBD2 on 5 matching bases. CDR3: CASSLGASGNSYEQYF. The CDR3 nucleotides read TGCGCCAGCAGCTTAGGTGCTTCCGGGAACTCCTACGAGCAGTACTTC.